The clone carrying this TCR beta chain has just a few counts. Its antigen is not known. V lost 5 bases and J lost 4, with 15 bases in between. CDR3 size: 14 residues. CDR1 SEHNR and CDR2 FQNEAQ come from the germline V gene (reference sequence). This sample was taken from a study of identical twins. Study-wide points: Potential partial confounding of zero-insertion analyses by invariant MAIT and iNKT cells was noted.

TCRdb recomputed calls from the 5' RACE reads with MiXCR, one row per CDR3 protein. The repertoire includes about 190,000 distinct CDR3 sequences, around a sixth of them detected once, and 35% to 50% sits in the top ten. A further study also used this sample, focusing on T cells expressing NK-cell markers.

The receptor's source is a woman younger than 35 in good health. Sample: CD8+ T cells sorted from blood. The chain employs TRBV7-9 and TRBJ2-7; D not certain. CDR3 residues: CASSGYDRYYEQYF. DNA of the CDR3: TGTGCCAGCAGCGGGTATGACCGATATTACGAGCAGTACTTC.